Each of the 22 T cell receptor beta chains below was sequenced from the same sample in a study of vaccination effects on CD4 cells after COVID-19. Their specific antigens are unknown. This table comes from immunoSEQ multiplex PCR, and its TCRdb copy is limited to in-frame clones, with some not included. The table includes roughly 35,000 clones, around 72% detected once. Sequencing in the ViraFEST assay came after antigen-specific CD4+ T cells had been expanded with viral peptide pools, which were used to stimulate PBMC. Subsequent to a culture period of less than twelve days, CD4+ T cells were isolated. From March to December 2020, the person had a SARS-CoV-2 infection that was confirmed by PCR. This material consisted of CD4+ T cells from PBMCs cultured with HCoV-NL63 spike peptides, taken before COVID-19 vaccination. Receptors were obtained from a human donor who had a prior SARS-CoV-2 infection.

This sequence joins TRBV24-1 and TRBJ2-1; maybe TRBD1 (6 bases). Trimming left V 5 bases short and J 12 bases short, with 19 bases between. This CDR3 spans 14 amino acids. The germline gives CDR1 KGHDR, CDR2 SFDVKD. This CDR3 is CATSGLGKGVVQFF. In nucleotides, the CDR3 is TGTGCCACCAGTGGCCTGGGGAAGGGGGTAGTGCAGTTCTTC.

J is TRBJ2-1 and V is TRBV11-3; 9 bases line up with TRBD2. The V segment lost 5 bases and the J segment 5 bases; nucleotides outside the gene matches: 7. The CDR3 length is 15 residues. CDR1 and CDR2 (germline): SGHNT, YENEEA. The CDR3 sequence: CASSREASGDNEQFF. The CDR3 region has the DNA TGTGCCAGCAGCAGAGAGGCTAGCGGGGACAATGAGCAGTTCTTC. The full variable domain, its missing parts supplied by reference TRBV11-3 and TRBJ2-1, is EAGVVQSPRYKIIEKKQPVAFWCNPISGHNTLYWYLQNLGQGPELLIRYENEEAVDDSQLPKDRFSAERLKGVDSTLKIQPAELGDSAVYLCASSREASGDNEQFFGPGTRLTVL.

The chain couples TRBV19 to TRBJ1-2, with no clear D. Per germline, CDR1 LNHDA and CDR2 SQIVND (reference sequence). The CDR3 totals 13 residues. V lost 1 base, J lost 4 bases, and 7 bases lay in between. CDR3: CASSIVYLYGYTF. The CDR3 DNA is TGTGCCAGTAGTATAGTGTACCTCTATGGCTACACCTTC.

This chain uses TRBV7-9 with TRBJ2-1; the D gene is possibly TRBD2 (5 bases). This CDR3 spans 17 amino acids. Per the germline V gene, CDR1 is SEHNR and CDR2 is FQNEAQ (reference sequence). The V end lost 1 base, the J end lost 0 bases, and 13 bases lay between the germline ends. CDR3 sequence reads: CASSLGGGWGSYNEQFF. Here the CDR3 DNA reads TGTGCCAGCAGCTTAGGCGGCGGGTGGGGCTCCTACAATGAGCAGTTCTTC.

V gene TRBV30 combines with J gene TRBJ2-1; D might be TRBD1 (6 bases). Looked up from germline, CDR1 is GTSNPN and CDR2 is SVGIG (reference sequence). The CDR3 spans 12 residues. V was trimmed by 5 bases and J by 5 bases, leaving 10 bases between them. This CDR3 reads CAWGQRDNEQFF. CDR3 DNA sequence: TGTGCCTGGGGACAGAGAGACAATGAGCAGTTCTTC.

This chain links TRBV27 with TRBJ2-4; 8 nucleotides agree with TRBD2. Germline V CDR1 and CDR2: MNHEY, SMNVEV (reference sequence). The CDR3 contains 16 residues. The V segment lost 3 bases and the J segment 1 base; nucleotides outside the gene matches: 5. The CDR3: CASSFIGGGAKNIQYF. In nucleotides, the CDR3 is TGTGCCAGCAGTTTTATCGGCGGGGGGGCCAAAAACATTCAGTACTTC.

V gene TRBV9 combines with J gene TRBJ1-3, with 7 bases matching TRBD1. J was trimmed by 2 bases and V by 3 bases; bases with no gene match: 5. The germline V gene encodes CDR1 SGDLS and CDR2 YYNGEE. The CDR3 runs to 15 residues. The CDR3 DNA reads as TGTGCCAGCAGCGCCACAGGGGTAACTGGAAACACCATATATTTT. It encodes CASSATGVTGNTIYF.

This clone has a single count. The chain couples TRBV24-1 to TRBJ2-5; 7 bases are a match to TRBD2. Unmatched junction bases numbered 4, after V lost 6 bases and J lost 4 bases. The CDR3 is 13 residues long. Germline V lookup: CDR1 KGHDR, CDR2 SFDVKD. The CDR3 region has the DNA TGTGCCACCAGTAAAGCGGGAACAGAGACCCAGTACTTC. This codes for CATSKAGTETQYF.

V gene TRBV5-4 combines with J gene TRBJ2-3, with 12 bases lining up with TRBD2. CDR1 and CDR2 from the germline V gene are SGHNT and YYREEE (reference sequence). CDR3 length: 15 residues. J lost 7 bases, V lost 3 bases, and 6 bases had no gene match. The CDR3 protein is CASSSRTSGTHTQYF. CDR3 in DNA: TGTGCCAGCAGCTCTCGGACTAGCGGGACACATACGCAGTATTTT.

This clone was observed a handful of times. The V gene is TRBV19, the J gene TRBJ2-1, with 9 positions matching TRBD1. J lost 0 bases, V lost 5 bases, and 2 bases had no gene match. The CDR3 loop spans 15 amino acids. Per the germline V gene, CDR1 is LNHDA and CDR2 is SQIVND (reference sequence). The CDR3: CASSADRGSYNEQFF. For the CDR3, the DNA is TGTGCCAGTAGTGCGGACAGGGGCTCCTACAATGAGCAGTTCTTC.

The chain carries TRBV3-1 (or the pseudogene TRBV3-2) and TRBJ1-3; D ambiguous. The V gene lost 3 bases and the J gene lost 4 bases, with 19 bases spanning the gap. CDR3 length equals 17 residues. Germline-derived CDR1 and CDR2 are LGHDT and YNNKEL (reference sequence). CDR3 sequence (DNA): TGTGCCAGCAGCCATTCCGGCGTCGGAGCGGACGGAAACACCATATATTTT. It is translated as CASSHSGVGADGNTIYF.

This clone was detected once. The chain recombines TRBV15 with TRBJ2-1; 13 nucleotides match TRBD2. This CDR3 is built from 16 residues. Per germline, CDR1 LNHNV and CDR2 YYDKDF (reference sequence). The V and J ends lost 3 bases and 6 bases, in that order; junction bases with no gene match: 5. CDR3 region: CATSSVGTSGTNEQFF. The CDR3 nucleotides are TGTGCCACCAGCAGCGTTGGGACTAGCGGGACCAATGAGCAGTTCTTC.

The genes are TRBV7-3 and TRBJ2-1; 14 bases line up with TRBD2. CDR1 and CDR2 from the germline V gene are SGHTA and FQGTGA. The junction had 10 bases not matched to a gene; V was cut back by 3 bases and J by 9 bases. The CDR3 consists of 17 residues. CDR3: CASSFTGTSGSGGEQFF. The CDR3 DNA reads TGTGCCAGCAGCTTTACCGGGACTAGCGGGAGCGGTGGTGAGCAGTTCTTC.

The gene calls are TRBV5-1 and TRBJ2-5, with 8 bases matching TRBD1. There are 16 residues in the CDR3. Germline CDR1 SGHRS, CDR2 YFSETQ. The junction had 8 bases not matched to a gene; V was cut back by 4 bases and J by 0 bases. DNA for the CDR3: TGCGCCAGCAGCCCAACGGACAGGGCCTACCAAGAGACCCAGTACTTC. Translation: CASSPTDRAYQETQYF.

The chain carries TRBV5-1 and TRBJ2-1; possibly TRBD2 for D (6 bases). Germline V gene sequence: CDR1 SGHRS, CDR2 YFSETQ. CDR3 length: 14 residues. V lost 0 bases and J 4 bases, leaving 8 bases between the germline ends. The CDR3 sequence is CASSLGDFYNEQFF. In DNA form, the CDR3 reads TGCGCCAGCAGCTTGGGGGACTTTTACAATGAGCAGTTCTTC. Using reference TRBV5-1 and TRBJ2-1 for the parts outside the CDR3, the full variable domain is KAGVTQTPRYLIKTRGQQVTLSCSPISGHRSVSWYQQTPGQGLQFLFEYFSETQRNKGNFPGRFSGRQFSNSRSEMNVSTLELGDSALYLCASSLGDFYNEQFFGPGTRLTVL.

The rearrangement joins TRBV14 to TRBJ1-1; the match to TRBD1 covers 8 bases. V trimming: 4 bases; J trimming: 2 bases; junction bases outside the gene matches: 9. This CDR3 is built from 16 residues. Germline CDR1 is SGHDN and CDR2 is FVKESK. The DNA of the CDR3 is TGTGCCAGCAGCCCCCATTACGGACAGGGAAACACTGAAGCTTTCTTT. Encoded protein: CASSPHYGQGNTEAFF.

This clone has a single count. The chain links TRBV9 to TRBJ2-1; D is unclear. Germline CDR1 SGDLS, CDR2 YYNGEE. This CDR3 contains 15 residues. Trimming pared 0 bases from V and 4 bases from J, leaving 11 bases between. CDR3 in DNA: TGTGCCAGCAGCGTAGATATCGGAAATTACAATGAGCAGTTCTTC. Its protein product is CASSVDIGNYNEQFF. The variable domain in full, completed from reference TRBV9 and TRBJ2-1, reads DSGVTQTPKHLITATGQRVTLRCSPRSGDLSVYWYQQSLDQGLQFLIQYYNGEERAKGNILERFSAQQFPDLHSELNLSSLELGDSALYFCASSVDIGNYNEQFFGPGTRLTVL.

The chain joins TRBV2 to TRBJ1-1; 7 bases fit TRBD1. CDR1 and CDR2 (germline): SNHLY, FYNNEI. The ends lost 6 bases at V and 5 bases at J; junction bases unmatched: 6. The CDR3 is 13 residues long. The CDR3: CASRVQGLTEAFF. Written as DNA, the CDR3 is TGTGCCAGCAGAGTACAGGGGTTAACTGAAGCTTTCTTT.

The chain has TRBV6-1 and TRBJ2-7; 14 positions match TRBD2. This CDR3 contains 19 residues. Germline values: CDR1 MNHNS, CDR2 SASEGT. The ends lost 3 bases at V and 6 bases at J; junction bases unmatched: 16. The DNA of the CDR3 is TGTGCCAGCAGTGACAGCCGGGACCCGGGACTAGCGGGAGTGGGCGAGCAGTACTTC. As protein: CASSDSRDPGLAGVGEQYF.

The chain links TRBV24-1 to TRBJ2-2; perhaps D is TRBD1 or TRBD2 (5 bases each). Trimming took off 7 bases at V and 0 bases at J, with 8 bases between the two ends. The CDR3 is made up of 14 amino acids. Looked up from germline, CDR1 is KGHDR and CDR2 is SFDVKD. The DNA for the CDR3 is TGTGCCACCAGGGGACGGTCGAACACCGGGGAGCTGTTTTTT. Protein product: CATRGRSNTGELFF.

The chain carries TRBV30 and TRBJ2-2; D is possibly TRBD1 (5 bases). CDR1 and CDR2 from the germline V gene are GTSNPN and SVGIG (reference sequence). The length of the CDR3 is 13 residues. Between the trimmed V and J ends, which lost 8 bases and 4 bases, there was a span of 14 bases. Written as DNA, the CDR3 is TGTGCCAGAGAACTCCAGGGCACCGGGGAGCTGTTTTTT. This encodes CARELQGTGELFF.

This chain's CDR3 is CASTSGVTYNEQFF. The CDR3, as DNA: TGTGCCAGCACCAGCGGGGTTACCTACAATGAGCAGTTCTTC. The gene calls are TRBV11-2 and TRBJ2-1, with 7 positions matching TRBD2. The trim removed 7 bases at V and 2 bases at J, leaving 5 bases unmatched. The CDR3 covers 14 residues. The germline V gene has CDR1 SGHAT and CDR2 FQNNGV.